This T cell receptor beta chain was captured by sequencing in a study of human T cells and chemical hapten exposure. Background on the study: 2% DPC was applied to around 2 cm by around 2 cm of upper inner arm skin for sensitization. Chiefly female patients presented with alopecia areata, totalis or universalis.

Stated time point: pre-sensitization, week 0. The treatment: therapeutic diphenylcyclopropenone sensitization with weekly scalp DPC. Germline assignment: CDR1 MGHDK and CDR2 SYGVNS. Germline trimming cut 4 bases from V and 7 bases from J; bases unmatched to any gene: 11. This CDR3 is 15 amino acids long. Each cDNA molecule in the library carried unique molecular identifiers. TCRdb re-derived calls from the RACE reads in MiXCR, one entry per CDR3 protein. Here the sample spans tens of thousands of distinct CDR3 sequences, around 10% being singletons. Only a few counts were recorded for this clonotype. This TCR was sampled from a woman aged 40 to 50 with alopecia areata. Some clones in this sample may be carry-over from other donors' samples. Sequencing was performed on whole blood, taken in connection with sensitization to the hapten diphenylcyclopropenone (DPC). This chain joins TRBV25-1 and TRBJ2-7; 9 bases line up with TRBD1. The CDR3, as DNA: TGTGCCAGCAGTGCCTCCGGGACAGGGTCAAAAGAGCAGTACTTC. Encoded protein: CASSASGTGSKEQYF.